These 10 T cell receptor beta chains came from one sample sequenced in a study of blood T cell repertoires in COVID-19. This table comes from immunoSEQ multiplex PCR, and its TCRdb copy is limited to in-frame clones, with some not included. The repertoire has 250,000 or so clones, around 84% of them found once; the top ten carry around 2.4%. Sequenced material: peripheral blood. These receptors were obtained from a man aged 35 to 55 who had recovered from COVID-19.

This chain joins TRBV5-1 and TRBJ1-2, with 9 bases identical to TRBD1. This CDR3 has 15 amino acids. Germline V gene data show CDR1 as SGHRS and CDR2 as YFSETQ. J lost 1 base, V lost 0 bases, and 1 base had no gene match. The CDR3, as DNA: TGCGCCAGCAGCTTGGGACAGGGGGGTAACTATGGCTACACCTTC. Translated: CASSLGQGGNYGYTF.

V gene TRBV29-1 combines with J gene TRBJ1-5, with 8 positions matching TRBD1. This CDR3 contains 14 residues. Losses at the gene ends were 6 bases for V and 6 bases for J; bases not matched to a gene: 10. Germline V CDR1 and CDR2: SQVTM, ANQGSEA. Here the CDR3 DNA reads TGCAGCGTGCGATTACAGGGGGAAGGTCAGCCCCAGCATTTT. Its translation is CSVRLQGEGQPQHF.

The chain combines TRBV2 with TRBJ2-7; TRBD2 aligns across 10 bases. Looked up from germline, CDR1 is SNHLY and CDR2 is FYNNEI. V trimming: 4 bases; J trimming: 7 bases; junction bases outside the gene matches: 10. This CDR3 has 15 amino acids. CDR3 loop: CASSAGLAGVLEQYF. As DNA, the CDR3 is TGTGCCAGCAGTGCGGGCCTAGCGGGAGTGCTGGAGCAGTACTTC.

This sequence joins TRBV29-1 and TRBJ2-3; D ambiguous. Germline CDR1 is SQVTM and CDR2 is ANQGSEA. This CDR3 spans 12 amino acids. Trimming removed 5 bases at V and 4 bases at J, with 10 bases between. CDR3 coding DNA: TGCAGCGTTTTAGAGGCCGCAGATACGCAGTATTTT. Translation: CSVLEAADTQYF.

This clone was detected a few times. The J gene is TRBJ2-7, the V gene TRBV25-1; 8 bases map to TRBD1. The V gene's germline CDR1 is MGHDK and CDR2 SYGVNS. The CDR3 spans 13 residues. Trimming at V came to 5 bases and at J to 4 bases, leaving 4 bases not matched to a gene. The CDR3 region has the DNA TGTGCCAGCAGTTCCAGGGGGCTTTACGAGCAGTACTTC. This encodes CASSSRGLYEQYF.

This clone has a single count. V is TRBV7-6 and J is TRBJ2-2, with TRBD2 matching over 7 bases. This CDR3 comprises 18 residues. The germline V gene encodes CDR1 SGHVS and CDR2 FNYEAQ. Losses at the gene ends were 4 bases for V and 1 base for J; bases not matched to a gene: 12. The CDR3 protein is CASSWEHGAGMNTGELFF. The CDR3, as DNA: TGTGCCAGCAGCTGGGAGCATGGAGCGGGAATGAACACCGGGGAGCTGTTTTTT.

The gene calls are TRBV15 and TRBJ2-5; TRBD2 aligns across 7 bases. Trimming at V came to 6 bases and at J to 5 bases, leaving 12 bases not matched to a gene. CDR3 length: 15 amino acids. Germline loops: CDR1 LNHNV, CDR2 YYDKDF (reference sequence). The CDR3 spells CATRAGVGLQETQYF. In DNA, the CDR3 is TGTGCCACCAGGGCGGGAGTGGGCCTGCAGGAGACCCAGTACTTC.

This clone was recorded only once. This chain joins TRBV24-1 and TRBJ1-2, with D hard to call. Germline CDR1 is KGHDR and CDR2 is SFDVKD. Trimming removed 8 bases from V and 4 bases from J, with 13 bases in between. The CDR3 extends over 13 amino acids. The CDR3, as DNA: TGTGCCACCATCAGTCGGGTTTTCTATGGCTACACCTTC. Translation gives CATISRVFYGYTF.

This clone occurred a few times. The chain has TRBV6-2 or TRBV6-3 and TRBJ2-7; the D gene is possibly TRBD1 (6 bases). CDR1 MNHEY and CDR2 SVGEGT come from the germline V gene. CDR3 length equals 14 residues. V lost 6 bases to trimming and J lost 5 bases, with 17 bases between them. CDR3 DNA sequence: TGTGCCAGCAGCCTCACTATACAGGGAGACGAGCAGTACTTC. This codes for CASSLTIQGDEQYF.

This sequence joins TRBV30 and TRBJ2-7; the D gene is possibly TRBD1 (7 bases). This CDR3 has 14 amino acids. Germline V CDR1 and CDR2: GTSNPN, SVGIG (reference sequence). V gave up 3 bases and J gave up 5 bases, with 17 bases separating them. CDR3 DNA sequence: TGTGCCTGGAGCTTCGGGACAGCGGGCCACGAGCAGTACTTC. It is translated as CAWSFGTAGHEQYF.